Listed below are T cell receptor beta chains from one sample, sequenced in a study of human T cells and chemical hapten exposure. One entry per CDR3 protein, called by TCRdb with MiXCR from the RACE reads. The sample contains just under 350,000 distinct CDR3 sequences, approximately 6.9% of which appear only once. Sample: whole blood, taken in connection with sensitization to the hapten diphenylcyclopropenone (DPC). Source of these receptors: a woman between 18 and 29 years old with alopecia areata. Some clones in this sample may be carry-over from other donors' samples. Each CDR3 is given with its conserved first and last residue. Fields, in order: D gene, clone size, V gene, J gene, CDR3 protein, CDR3 DNA. The D gene is left open where the match is weak. Size tells how often a clone was seen (once, few, many) or the class of an expanded clone, and some rows leave it out.

d_call: .; clone_size: many; v_call: TRBV7-3; j_call: TRBJ1-1; cdr3_aa: CASSPGPAGSTEAFF; cdr3_nt: TGTGCCAGCAGCCCAGGGCCCGCGGGGAGCACTGAAGCTTTCTTT
d_call: .; clone_size: many; v_call: TRBV7-2; j_call: TRBJ2-3; cdr3_aa: CASSLQLTDTQYF; cdr3_nt: TGTGCCAGCAGCTTGCAGCTGACAGATACGCAGTATTTT
d_call: .; clone_size: .; v_call: TRBV5-6; j_call: TRBJ2-6; cdr3_aa: CASRERGRGLAGANVLTF; cdr3_nt: TGTGCCAGCAGGGAAAGGGGCAGGGGTCTAGCTGGGGCCAACGTCCTGACTTTC
d_call: TRBD2; clone_size: .; v_call: TRBV6-5; j_call: TRBJ2-5; cdr3_aa: CASSPVGSGGQETQYF; cdr3_nt: TGTGCCAGCAGTCCCGTGGGTAGCGGGGGACAAGAGACCCAGTACTTC
d_call: .; clone_size: .; v_call: TRBV9; j_call: TRBJ2-7; cdr3_aa: CASSPTGGVYEQYF; cdr3_nt: TGTGCCAGCAGCCCTACAGGGGGGGTATACGAGCAGTACTTC
d_call: .; clone_size: many; v_call: TRBV4-3; j_call: TRBJ1-1; cdr3_aa: CASSQDFRDTEAFF; cdr3_nt: TGCGCCAGCAGCCAAGATTTCAGGGACACTGAAGCTTTCTTT
d_call: TRBD1; clone_size: few; v_call: TRBV9; j_call: TRBJ1-2; cdr3_aa: CASSVDQGGTYGYTF; cdr3_nt: TGTGCCAGCAGCGTAGATCAGGGGGGTACCTATGGCTACACCTTC
d_call: TRBD1; clone_size: .; v_call: TRBV12-5; j_call: TRBJ2-1; cdr3_aa: CASGLDALGQGVDLTNEQFF; cdr3_nt: TGTGCTAGTGGTTTGGATGCCTTGGGACAGGGGGTGGACCTAACAAATGAGCAGTTCTTC
d_call: .; clone_size: few; v_call: TRBV20-1; j_call: TRBJ2-6; cdr3_aa: CSARDAAGANVLTF; cdr3_nt: TGCAGTGCTAGAGATGCCGCGGGGGCCAACGTCCTGACTTTC
d_call: .; clone_size: .; v_call: TRBV6-1; j_call: TRBJ1-2; cdr3_aa: CASRSDGYGYTF; cdr3_nt: TGTGCCAGCAGATCAGACGGCTATGGCTACACCTTC
d_call: TRBD1; clone_size: few; v_call: TRBV7-2; j_call: TRBJ1-5; cdr3_aa: CASSRGQGRNQPQHF; cdr3_nt: TGTGCCAGCAGCCGGGGACAGGGCAGAAATCAGCCCCAGCATTTT
d_call: .; clone_size: few; v_call: TRBV12-3/TRBV12-4; j_call: TRBJ2-7; cdr3_aa: CASSSLREQYF; cdr3_nt: TGTGCCAGCAGTTCCCTTCGGGAGCAGTACTTC
d_call: .; clone_size: few; v_call: TRBV13; j_call: TRBJ2-4; cdr3_aa: CASSLETDRRNIQYF; cdr3_nt: TGTGCCAGCAGCTTAGAAACGGACCGAAGAAACATTCAGTACTTC
d_call: TRBD2; clone_size: few; v_call: TRBV28; j_call: TRBJ2-1; cdr3_aa: CASRAGERYNEQFF; cdr3_nt: TGTGCCAGTCGGGCGGGGGAGCGCTACAATGAGCAGTTCTTC
d_call: .; clone_size: few; v_call: TRBV11-2; j_call: TRBJ1-5; cdr3_aa: CASSLAQNQPQHF; cdr3_nt: TGTGCCAGCAGCTTAGCCCAGAATCAGCCCCAGCATTTT
d_call: .; clone_size: .; v_call: TRBV7-9; j_call: TRBJ2-3; cdr3_aa: CASTPGPDTQYF; cdr3_nt: TGTGCCAGCACCCCCGGGCCAGATACGCAGTATTTT
d_call: TRBD2; clone_size: few; v_call: TRBV12-3/TRBV12-4; j_call: TRBJ2-3; cdr3_aa: CASSPTLAGGDTQYF; cdr3_nt: TGTGCCAGCAGCCCTACGCTAGCGGGGGGCGATACGCAGTATTTT
d_call: .; clone_size: few; v_call: TRBV20-1; j_call: TRBJ2-7; cdr3_aa: CSAIPQSGRPRDEQYF; cdr3_nt: TGCAGTGCTATTCCTCAGAGTGGGCGGCCCCGGGACGAGCAGTACTTC
d_call: .; clone_size: many; v_call: TRBV12-3/TRBV12-4; j_call: TRBJ1-1; cdr3_aa: CASSLSQGGWPEAFF; cdr3_nt: TGTGCCAGCAGTTTATCCCAGGGAGGGTGGCCTGAAGCTTTCTTT
d_call: .; clone_size: .; v_call: TRBV5-1; j_call: TRBJ2-3; cdr3_aa: CASSPRSAGTDTQYF; cdr3_nt: TGCGCCAGCAGCCCCAGGTCGGCCGGGACAGATACGCAGTATTTT
d_call: TRBD2; clone_size: many; v_call: TRBV4-2; j_call: TRBJ2-1; cdr3_aa: CASSQGSGGESYNEQFF; cdr3_nt: TGTGCCAGCAGCCAGGGTAGCGGGGGGGAGTCCTACAATGAGCAGTTCTTC
d_call: .; clone_size: few; v_call: TRBV2; j_call: TRBJ2-5; cdr3_aa: CASSGYPQETQYF; cdr3_nt: TGTGCCAGCAGTGGTTACCCACAAGAGACCCAGTACTTC
d_call: TRBD1; clone_size: .; v_call: TRBV3-1; j_call: TRBJ1-6; cdr3_aa: CASSPGDRGRSPLHF; cdr3_nt: TGTGCCAGCAGCCCGGGCGACAGGGGAAGGTCACCCCTCCACTTT
d_call: .; clone_size: .; v_call: TRBV18; j_call: TRBJ1-1; cdr3_aa: CASSFTGVRGTEAFF; cdr3_nt: TGTGCCAGCTCATTCACCGGGGTCCGCGGCACTGAAGCTTTCTTT
d_call: .; clone_size: few; v_call: TRBV12-5; j_call: TRBJ2-7; cdr3_aa: CASGLDLREQYF; cdr3_nt: TGTGCTAGTGGTTTAGACTTGAGGGAGCAGTACTTC
d_call: TRBD1; clone_size: few; v_call: TRBV20-1; j_call: TRBJ2-5; cdr3_aa: CSARPIRQGQETQYF; cdr3_nt: TGCAGTGCTAGGCCCATTCGACAGGGCCAAGAGACCCAGTACTTC
d_call: .; clone_size: few; v_call: TRBV10-3; j_call: TRBJ2-3; cdr3_aa: CALRVENTQYF; cdr3_nt: TGTGCCCTGAGGGTCGAGAATACGCAGTATTTT
d_call: .; clone_size: few; v_call: TRBV6-2/TRBV6-3; j_call: TRBJ1-2; cdr3_aa: CASSYSQIFGYTF; cdr3_nt: TGTGCCAGCAGTTACTCCCAAATTTTTGGCTACACCTTC
d_call: .; clone_size: .; v_call: TRBV2; j_call: TRBJ2-5; cdr3_aa: CASSVVVQETQYF; cdr3_nt: TGTGCCAGCAGTGTAGTGGTACAAGAGACCCAGTACTTC
d_call: .; clone_size: .; v_call: TRBV20-1; j_call: TRBJ2-3; cdr3_aa: CSFRGRTSTDTQYF; cdr3_nt: TGCAGTTTTAGGGGGAGAACTAGCACAGATACGCAGTATTTT
d_call: TRBD1; clone_size: .; v_call: TRBV19; j_call: TRBJ1-1; cdr3_aa: CASSRQGAAFF; cdr3_nt: TGTGCCAGTAGCAGACAGGGGGCAGCTTTCTTT
d_call: .; clone_size: few; v_call: TRBV3-1; j_call: TRBJ2-1; cdr3_aa: CASSGKQGSLWNEQFF; cdr3_nt: TGTGCCAGCAGCGGAAAACAGGGTAGTTTATGGAATGAGCAGTTCTTC
d_call: .; clone_size: .; v_call: TRBV29-1; j_call: TRBJ1-1; cdr3_aa: CSVARQKNTEAFF; cdr3_nt: TGCAGCGTTGCCCGACAGAAGAACACTGAAGCTTTCTTT
d_call: .; clone_size: once; v_call: TRBV6-4; j_call: TRBJ1-2; cdr3_aa: CASRAVAAENYGYTF; cdr3_nt: TGTGCCAGCAGAGCCGTCGCGGCAGAGAACTATGGCTACACCTTC
d_call: TRBD2; clone_size: .; v_call: TRBV4-2; j_call: TRBJ2-3; cdr3_aa: CASSQDVVAGVTDTQYF; cdr3_nt: TGTGCCAGCAGCCAAGATGTAGTAGCGGGGGTCACAGATACGCAGTATTTT
d_call: .; clone_size: .; v_call: TRBV15; j_call: TRBJ1-2; cdr3_aa: CATSRDATHRNYGYTF; cdr3_nt: TGTGCCACCAGCAGAGATGCGACCCACAGAAATTATGGCTACACCTTC
d_call: .; clone_size: many; v_call: TRBV9; j_call: TRBJ1-1; cdr3_aa: CASSPQDAEAFF; cdr3_nt: TGTGCCAGCAGCCCACAAGATGCTGAAGCTTTCTTT
d_call: .; clone_size: few; v_call: TRBV7-3; j_call: TRBJ2-5; cdr3_aa: CASHAGGSETQYF; cdr3_nt: TGTGCCAGCCACGCCGGGGGATCAGAGACCCAGTACTTC
d_call: .; clone_size: many; v_call: TRBV3-1; j_call: TRBJ1-6; cdr3_aa: CASSQTNNSPLHF; cdr3_nt: TGTGCCAGCAGCCAAACGAATAATTCACCCCTCCACTTT
d_call: .; clone_size: .; v_call: TRBV6-1; j_call: TRBJ1-6; cdr3_aa: CASMVRGGSPLHF; cdr3_nt: TGTGCCAGCATGGTCAGAGGGGGTTCACCCCTCCACTTT
d_call: TRBD2; clone_size: many; v_call: TRBV13; j_call: TRBJ2-1; cdr3_aa: CASSLRTSSGVSDEQFF; cdr3_nt: TGTGCCAGCAGCTTAAGGACAAGTAGCGGGGTAAGCGATGAGCAGTTCTTC
d_call: .; clone_size: many; v_call: TRBV24-1; j_call: TRBJ2-7; cdr3_aa: CATSDSRGSSYEQYF; cdr3_nt: TGTGCCACCAGTGATTCGCGGGGAAGCTCCTACGAGCAGTACTTC
d_call: .; clone_size: .; v_call: TRBV24-1; j_call: TRBJ1-5; cdr3_aa: CATSGGGNQPQHF; cdr3_nt: TGTGCCACCAGTGGAGGGGGGAATCAGCCCCAGCATTTT
d_call: .; clone_size: .; v_call: TRBV7-9; j_call: TRBJ2-7; cdr3_aa: CASSLRNLEQYF; cdr3_nt: TGTGCCAGCAGCTTACGGAACCTGGAGCAGTACTTC
d_call: TRBD1; clone_size: many; v_call: TRBV5-1; j_call: TRBJ2-7; cdr3_aa: CASSLGTGYEQYF; cdr3_nt: TGCGCCAGCAGCCTAGGGACAGGCTACGAGCAGTACTTC
d_call: TRBD1; clone_size: many; v_call: TRBV5-6; j_call: TRBJ1-6; cdr3_aa: CASSLAGGWDRPPIVPLHF; cdr3_nt: TGTGCCAGCAGCTTGGCAGGGGGCTGGGACAGACCCCCGATTGTACCCCTCCACTTT
d_call: .; clone_size: few; v_call: TRBV7-2; j_call: TRBJ1-2; cdr3_aa: CASSPPNWPGYTF; cdr3_nt: TGTGCCAGCAGCCCGCCGAACTGGCCCGGCTACACCTTC
d_call: TRBD2; clone_size: .; v_call: TRBV5-4; j_call: TRBJ2-3; cdr3_aa: CASSVSGGTDTQYF; cdr3_nt: TGTGCCAGCAGCGTTAGCGGGGGTACAGATACGCAGTATTTT
d_call: TRBD1; clone_size: many; v_call: TRBV6-5; j_call: TRBJ2-7; cdr3_aa: CASSYSWTGSNEQYF; cdr3_nt: TGTGCCAGCAGTTACTCTTGGACAGGGTCTAACGAGCAGTACTTC
d_call: .; clone_size: few; v_call: TRBV6-1; j_call: TRBJ2-3; cdr3_aa: CASRSSVDTQYF; cdr3_nt: TGTGCCAGCAGATCGAGCGTAGATACGCAGTATTTT
d_call: TRBD2; clone_size: many; v_call: TRBV20-1; j_call: TRBJ2-3; cdr3_aa: CSASRTSGDTDTQYF; cdr3_nt: TGCAGTGCTAGCCGGACTAGCGGGGACACAGATACGCAGTATTTT
d_call: .; clone_size: many; v_call: TRBV9; j_call: TRBJ2-7; cdr3_aa: CASSVATSAGATYEQYF; cdr3_nt: TGTGCCAGCAGCGTAGCTACTTCGGCAGGGGCTACCTACGAGCAGTACTTC
d_call: .; clone_size: few; v_call: TRBV2; j_call: TRBJ2-7; cdr3_aa: CASVRTAYEQYF; cdr3_nt: TGTGCCAGCGTCAGGACAGCCTACGAGCAGTACTTC
d_call: .; clone_size: .; v_call: TRBV6-1; j_call: TRBJ1-6; cdr3_aa: CASSRTGTSHKDSPLHF; cdr3_nt: TGTGCCAGCAGTCGAACCGGGACCTCTCATAAGGATTCACCCCTCCACTTT
d_call: .; clone_size: .; v_call: TRBV4-3; j_call: TRBJ1-1; cdr3_aa: CASSPLMEVTEAFF; cdr3_nt: TGCGCCAGCAGCCCTTTGATGGAGGTCACTGAAGCTTTCTTT
d_call: TRBD2; clone_size: few; v_call: TRBV6-6; j_call: TRBJ2-5; cdr3_aa: CASSYASGGTAATQYF; cdr3_nt: TGTGCCAGCAGTTACGCTAGCGGGGGCACGGCTGCGACCCAGTACTTC
d_call: TRBD1; clone_size: .; v_call: TRBV15; j_call: TRBJ2-2; cdr3_aa: CATSGDTGGKAGELFF; cdr3_nt: TGTGCCACCAGCGGCGATACAGGGGGCAAGGCCGGGGAGCTGTTTTTT
d_call: TRBD2; clone_size: few; v_call: TRBV29-1; j_call: TRBJ2-3; cdr3_aa: CSGTSGGAGDTQYF; cdr3_nt: TGCAGCGGGACTAGCGGGGGGGCCGGAGATACGCAGTATTTT
d_call: .; clone_size: few; v_call: TRBV10-3; j_call: TRBJ1-2; cdr3_aa: CAISLTGRDGYTF; cdr3_nt: TGTGCCATCAGCCTGACAGGAAGGGATGGCTACACCTTC